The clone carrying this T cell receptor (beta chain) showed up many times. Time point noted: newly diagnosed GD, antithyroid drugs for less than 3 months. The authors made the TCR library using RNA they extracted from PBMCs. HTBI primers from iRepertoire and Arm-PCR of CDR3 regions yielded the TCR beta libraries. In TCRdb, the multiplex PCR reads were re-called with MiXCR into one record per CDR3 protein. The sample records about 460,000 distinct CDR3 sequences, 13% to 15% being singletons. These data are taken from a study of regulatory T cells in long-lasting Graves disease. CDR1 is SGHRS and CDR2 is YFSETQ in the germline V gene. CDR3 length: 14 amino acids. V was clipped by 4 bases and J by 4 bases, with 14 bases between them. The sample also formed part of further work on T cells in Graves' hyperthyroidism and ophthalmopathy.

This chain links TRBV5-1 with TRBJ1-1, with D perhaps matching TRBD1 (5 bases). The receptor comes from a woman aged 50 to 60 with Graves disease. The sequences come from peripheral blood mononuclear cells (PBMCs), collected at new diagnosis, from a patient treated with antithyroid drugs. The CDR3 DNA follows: TGCGCCAGCAGCGGGGGATCGGAGAGCACTGAAGCTTTCTTT. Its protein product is CASSGGSESTEAFF.